The T cell receptor beta chain under discussion was sequenced for a study of monozygotic twins with inflammatory bowel disease. CDR1 is LGHDT and CDR2 is YNNKEL in the germline V gene (reference sequence). This CDR3 contains 16 residues. With the 5' RACE reads reprocessed, TCRdb shows one record per CDR3 protein and no DNA. This listing includes 350,000 to 500,000 distinct CDR3 sequences. The chain couples TRBV3-1 to TRBJ1-1; TCRdb proposes TRBD1, but this gene call is untestable without DNA. Sequencing used blood. The receptor was isolated from a human donor with ulcerative colitis or Crohn's disease, or a healthy co-twin of an affected twin (not recorded which). This chain's CDR3 is CASSLGQGVLNTEAFF.